The 11 T cell receptor beta chains in this list originate from one sample, sequenced in a study of blood T cell repertoires in COVID-19. Only in-frame clones appear in the TCRdb table, and some are missing; sequencing was by immunoSEQ multiplex PCR. The sample carries a few hundred thousand clones, around 83% recorded once. The sequenced material came from PBMCs or T cells enriched from blood (not recorded which). All receptors derive from a woman aged 45-60 years who had been exposed to COVID-19.

The chain couples TRBV6-2 or TRBV6-3 to TRBJ2-7; TRBD1 agrees at 7 bases. The CDR3 extends over 18 amino acids. Germline trimming cut 2 bases from V and 2 bases from J; bases unmatched to any gene: 15. Germline loops: CDR1 MNHEY, CDR2 SVGEGT. This CDR3 is CASSYIGDREASPYEQYF. The CDR3, as DNA: TGTGCCAGCAGTTACATCGGCGACAGGGAAGCCTCTCCCTACGAGCAGTACTTC.

The V call is TRBV3-1 (or the pseudogene TRBV3-2), the J call TRBJ1-2; no clear D. Germline CDR1 reads LGHDT; CDR2 reads YNNKEL (reference sequence). Trimming cost V 4 bases and J 1 base, with 4 bases left between them. The CDR3 extends over 12 amino acids. The CDR3 coding sequence is TGTGCCAGCAGCCTCCTTAACTATGGCTACACCTTC. It yields the protein CASSLLNYGYTF.

V gene TRBV2 combines with J gene TRBJ1-5; the D gene is possibly TRBD1 (5 bases). The CDR3 is 14 residues long. Germline CDR1 and CDR2: SNHLY and FYNNEI. V lost 6 bases and J lost 3, with 12 bases in between. In nucleotides, the CDR3 is TGTGCCAGCAGGGGACGGGAGTACAATCAGCCCCAGCATTTT. Translation: CASRGREYNQPQHF.

This chain uses TRBV5-1 with TRBJ1-3, with D possibly TRBD1 on 5 matching bases. Germline V gene sequence: CDR1 SGHRS, CDR2 YFSETQ. Trimming shortened V by 0 bases and J by 0 bases, and 10 bases separated the two germline ends. CDR3 length equals 16 residues. The CDR3 reads CASSLDGAHSGNTIYF. Here the CDR3 DNA reads TGCGCCAGCAGCTTGGATGGGGCCCACTCTGGAAACACCATATATTTT.

The V call is TRBV30, the J call TRBJ1-6; D might be TRBD1 (5 bases). Between the trimmed V and J ends, which lost 4 bases and 9 bases, there was a span of 19 bases. The germline CDR1 and CDR2 sequences are GTSNPN and SVGIG (reference sequence). The CDR3 covers 15 residues. The CDR3 reads CAWTSRPGVSSPLHF. CDR3 coding DNA: TGTGCCTGGACCTCACGGCCGGGGGTTAGTTCACCCCTCCACTTT.

The rearrangement uses TRBV19 and TRBJ2-2; 12 nucleotides match TRBD2. The CDR3 extends over 16 amino acids. Germline loops: CDR1 LNHDA, CDR2 SQIVND (reference sequence). The junction had 9 bases not matched to a gene; V was cut back by 10 bases and J by 3 bases. The CDR3 DNA reads as TGTGCCACCTCAGAGACTAGCGGGGGATACACCGGGGAGCTGTTTTTT. It translates to CATSETSGGYTGELFF.

The chain links TRBV27 to TRBJ1-2, with D possibly being TRBD1 (6 bases). The CDR3 length is 15 residues. The germline gives CDR1 MNHEY, CDR2 SMNVEV (reference sequence). V was trimmed by 3 bases and J by 8 bases, leaving 19 bases between them. CDR3 nucleotide sequence: TGTGCCAGCAGTTTTCAGGGGAAAGGAATCTACGGCTACACCTTC. Its protein product is CASSFQGKGIYGYTF.

This chain joins TRBV11-3 and TRBJ2-1, with TRBD1 identical over 8 bases. The germline CDR1 and CDR2 sequences are SGHNT and YENEEA. This CDR3 is built from 16 residues. Trimming removed 4 bases from V and 4 bases from J; junction bases left unmatched: 9. The CDR3 nucleotides read TGTGCCAGCAGCTCACACGGACAGGGTATTTACAATGAGCAGTTCTTC. This codes for CASSSHGQGIYNEQFF.

The genes are TRBV28 and TRBJ2-5; 7 nucleotides agree with TRBD2. V shed 8 bases and J 2 bases; nucleotides not matched to a gene: 8. CDR3 size: 14 residues. Per the germline V gene, CDR1 is MDHEN and CDR2 is SYDVKM. CDR3 DNA sequence: TGTGCCAGCCTTGGGGGGGGGACGCAAGAGACCCAGTACTTC. Residues: CASLGGGTQETQYF.

The chain uses TRBV18 and TRBJ1-4; D is unresolved. Germline-derived CDR1 and CDR2 are KGHSH and LQKENI. The CDR3 is 13 amino acids. Trimming shortened V by 3 bases and J by 2 bases, and 4 bases separated the two germline ends. CDR3 sequence: CASSPSTNEKLFF. The CDR3 region has the DNA TGTGCCAGCTCACCTTCGACTAATGAAAAACTGTTTTTT.

The chain combines TRBV5-6 with TRBJ1-3; D gene ambiguous. The CDR3 is 16 residues long. Germline V gene data show CDR1 as SGHDT and CDR2 as YYEEEE. V was cut by 3 bases and J by 4 bases, with 17 bases left in between. The CDR3 DNA is TGTGCCAGCAGCTACGGCGGTGGTTGGTCCGGAAACACCATATATTTT. This encodes CASSYGGGWSGNTIYF.